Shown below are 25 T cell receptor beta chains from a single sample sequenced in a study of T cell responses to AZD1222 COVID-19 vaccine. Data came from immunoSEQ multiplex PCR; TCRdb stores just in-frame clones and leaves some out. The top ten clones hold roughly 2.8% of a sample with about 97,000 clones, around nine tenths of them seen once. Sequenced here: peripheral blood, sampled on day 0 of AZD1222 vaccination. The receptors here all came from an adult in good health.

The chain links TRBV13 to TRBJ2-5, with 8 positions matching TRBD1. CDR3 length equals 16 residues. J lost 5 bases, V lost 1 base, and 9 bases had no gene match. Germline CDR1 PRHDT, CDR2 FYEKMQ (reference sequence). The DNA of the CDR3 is TGTGCCAGCAGCTTAGCCTATTCGGACAGGGTGGAGACCCAGTACTTC. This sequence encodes CASSLAYSDRVETQYF. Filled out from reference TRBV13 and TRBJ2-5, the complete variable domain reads AAGVIQSPRHLIKEKRETATLKCYPIPRHDTVYWYQQGPGQDPQFLISFYEKMQSDKGSIPDRFSAQQFSDYHSELNMSSLELGDSALYFCASSLAYSDRVETQYFGPGTRLLVL.

CDR3 nucleotides: TGTGCCATCAGTGAGCTGGGGATCTCCTACGAGCAGTACTTC. Amino acid sequence: CAISELGISYEQYF. This chain joins TRBV10-3 and TRBJ2-7; unclear D gene. In germline, CDR1 is ENHRY, CDR2 SYGVKD. CDR3 size: 14 residues. The ends were cut back, 2 bases at V and 0 bases at J, with 8 bases in the middle.

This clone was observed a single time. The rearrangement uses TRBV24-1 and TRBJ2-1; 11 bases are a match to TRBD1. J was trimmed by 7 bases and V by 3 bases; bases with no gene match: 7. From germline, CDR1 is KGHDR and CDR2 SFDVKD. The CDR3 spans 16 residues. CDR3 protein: CATSDPGTGGLNEQFF. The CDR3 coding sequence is TGTGCCACCAGTGATCCGGGGACAGGGGGACTGAATGAGCAGTTCTTC.

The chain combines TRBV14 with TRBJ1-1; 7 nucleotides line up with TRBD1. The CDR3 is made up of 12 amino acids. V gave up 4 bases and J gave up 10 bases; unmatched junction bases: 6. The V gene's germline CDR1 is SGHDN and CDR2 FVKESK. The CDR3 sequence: CASSLQGTRAFF. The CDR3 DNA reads TGTGCCAGCAGCCTACAGGGGACTAGAGCTTTCTTT.

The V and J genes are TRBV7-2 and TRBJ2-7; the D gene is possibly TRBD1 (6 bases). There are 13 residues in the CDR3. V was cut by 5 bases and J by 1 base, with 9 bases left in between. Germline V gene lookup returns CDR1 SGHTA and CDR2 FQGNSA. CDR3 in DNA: TGTGCCAGCAGCAAGGACAGATCCTACGAGCAGTACTTC. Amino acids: CASSKDRSYEQYF.

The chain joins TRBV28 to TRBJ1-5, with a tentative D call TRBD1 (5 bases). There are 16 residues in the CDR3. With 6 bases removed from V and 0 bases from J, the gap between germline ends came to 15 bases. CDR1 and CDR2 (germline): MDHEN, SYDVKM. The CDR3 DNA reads TGTGCCAGCAGCCCAGGACACGATTTTAGCAATCAGCCCCAGCATTTT. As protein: CASSPGHDFSNQPQHF. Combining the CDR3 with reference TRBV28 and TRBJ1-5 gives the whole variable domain DVKVTQSSRYLVKRTGEKVFLECVQDMDHENMFWYRQDPGLGLRLIYFSYDVKMKEKGDIPEGYSVSREKKERFSLILESASTNQTSMYLCASSPGHDFSNQPQHFGDGTRLSIL.

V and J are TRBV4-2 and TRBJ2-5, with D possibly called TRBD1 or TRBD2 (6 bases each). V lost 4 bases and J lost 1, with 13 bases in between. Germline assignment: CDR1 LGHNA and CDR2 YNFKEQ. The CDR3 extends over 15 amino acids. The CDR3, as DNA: TGTGCCAGCAGCCGAGGGGGTAGCGGCCAAGAGACCCAGTACTTC. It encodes CASSRGGSGQETQYF.

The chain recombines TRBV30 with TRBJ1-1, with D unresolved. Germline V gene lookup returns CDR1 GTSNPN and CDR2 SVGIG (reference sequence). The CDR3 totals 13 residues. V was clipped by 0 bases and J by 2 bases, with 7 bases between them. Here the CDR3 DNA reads TGTGCCTGGAGTGTACAGACAAACACTGAAGCTTTCTTT. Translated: CAWSVQTNTEAFF.

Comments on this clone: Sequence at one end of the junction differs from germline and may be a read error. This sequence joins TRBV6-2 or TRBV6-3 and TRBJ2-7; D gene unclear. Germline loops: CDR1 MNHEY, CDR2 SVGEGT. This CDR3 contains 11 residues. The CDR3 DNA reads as TGTGCCAGCAGTTTGAATGGACGGCCGAACTTC. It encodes CASSLNGRPNF.

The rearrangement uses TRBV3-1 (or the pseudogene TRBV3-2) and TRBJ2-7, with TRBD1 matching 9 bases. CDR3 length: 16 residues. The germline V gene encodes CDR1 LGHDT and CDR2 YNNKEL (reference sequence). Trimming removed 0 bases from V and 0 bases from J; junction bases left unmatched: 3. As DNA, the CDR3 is TGTGCCAGCAGCCAAGATTTGACAGGGGGCTCCTACGAGCAGTACTTC. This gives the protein CASSQDLTGGSYEQYF.

As DNA, the CDR3 is TGTGCCAGCAGCCGAGTGGTCGGGGGAGCTTTCTTT. As protein: CASSRVVGGAFF. The rearrangement uses TRBV7-9 and TRBJ1-1, with D perhaps matching TRBD1 (5 bases). This CDR3 has 12 amino acids. The germline V gene has CDR1 SEHNR and CDR2 FQNEAQ (reference sequence). Trimming left V 5 bases short and J 10 bases short, with 14 bases between. The whole variable domain, remainder taken from reference TRBV7-9 and TRBJ1-1, is DTGVSQNPRHKITKRGQNVTFRCDPISEHNRLYWYRQTLGQGPEFLTYFQNEAQLEKSRLLSDRFSAERPKGSFSTLEIQRTEQGDSAMYLCASSRVVGGAFFGQGTRLTVV.

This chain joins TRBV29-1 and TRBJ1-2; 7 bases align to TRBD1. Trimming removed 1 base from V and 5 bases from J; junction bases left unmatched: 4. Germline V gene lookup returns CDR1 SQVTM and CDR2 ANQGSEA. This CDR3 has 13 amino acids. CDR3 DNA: TGCAGCGTTGAAGCAGGGGACAGTTATGGCTACACCTTC. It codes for CSVEAGDSYGYTF.

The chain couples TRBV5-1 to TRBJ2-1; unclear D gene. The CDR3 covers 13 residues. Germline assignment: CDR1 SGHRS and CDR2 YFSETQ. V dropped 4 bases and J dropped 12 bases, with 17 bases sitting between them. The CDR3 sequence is CASSKAGVEVQFF. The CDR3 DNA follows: TGCGCCAGCAGCAAGGCTGGGGTAGAGGTGCAGTTCTTC.

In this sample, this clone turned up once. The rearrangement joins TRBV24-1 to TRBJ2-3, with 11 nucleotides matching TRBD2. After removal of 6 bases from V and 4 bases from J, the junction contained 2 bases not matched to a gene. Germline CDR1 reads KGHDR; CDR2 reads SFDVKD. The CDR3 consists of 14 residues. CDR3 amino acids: CATSPGLAADTQYF. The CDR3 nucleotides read TGTGCCACCAGTCCGGGACTAGCGGCAGATACGCAGTATTTT.

The DNA of the CDR3 is TGTGCCACCAGGTTCGAGCTCGGCTACACCTTC. Amino acid sequence: CATRFELGYTF. V usage is TRBV6-5 and J usage is TRBJ1-2; no firm D call. The ends were cut back, 10 bases at V and 8 bases at J, with 14 bases in the middle. The CDR3 covers 11 residues. The germline CDR1 and CDR2 sequences are MNHEY and SVGAGI.

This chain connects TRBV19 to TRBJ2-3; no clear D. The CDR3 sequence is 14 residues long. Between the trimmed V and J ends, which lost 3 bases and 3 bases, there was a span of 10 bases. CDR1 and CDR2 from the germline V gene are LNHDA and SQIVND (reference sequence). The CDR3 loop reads CASSISRGTDTQYF. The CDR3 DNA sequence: TGTGCCAGTAGTATTTCCCGTGGTACAGATACGCAGTATTTT.

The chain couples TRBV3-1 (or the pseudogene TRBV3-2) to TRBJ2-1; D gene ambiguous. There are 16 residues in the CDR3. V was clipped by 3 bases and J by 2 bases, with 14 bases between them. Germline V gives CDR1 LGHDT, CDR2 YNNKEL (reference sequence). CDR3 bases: TGTGCCAGCAGCCACCCCCCCCCTGGTCCCTACAATGAGCAGTTCTTC. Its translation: CASSHPPPGPYNEQFF.

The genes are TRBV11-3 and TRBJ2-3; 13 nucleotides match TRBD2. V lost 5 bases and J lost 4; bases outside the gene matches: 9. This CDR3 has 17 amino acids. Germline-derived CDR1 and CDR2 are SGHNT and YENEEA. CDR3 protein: CASSGTSGVFFSDTQYF. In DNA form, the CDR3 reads TGTGCCAGCAGCGGGACTAGCGGGGTTTTTTTTTCAGATACGCAGTATTTT.

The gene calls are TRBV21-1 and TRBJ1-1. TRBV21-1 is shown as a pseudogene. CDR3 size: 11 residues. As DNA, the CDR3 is TGTGCCAGCAGTCGGCGAGAGGAAGCTTTCTTT. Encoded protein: CASSRREEAFF.

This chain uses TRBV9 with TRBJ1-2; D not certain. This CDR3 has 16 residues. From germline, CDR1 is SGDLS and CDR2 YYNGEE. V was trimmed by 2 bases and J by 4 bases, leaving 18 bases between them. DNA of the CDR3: TGTGCCAGCAGCGTTACCTTAGCCCCATATGCCTATGGCTACACCTTC. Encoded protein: CASSVTLAPYAYGYTF.

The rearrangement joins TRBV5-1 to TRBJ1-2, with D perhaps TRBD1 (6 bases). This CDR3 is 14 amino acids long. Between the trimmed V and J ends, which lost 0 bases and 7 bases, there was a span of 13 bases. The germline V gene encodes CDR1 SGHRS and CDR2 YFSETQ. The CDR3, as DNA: TGCGCCAGCAGCTTGGCGAGGGGGGTTGGTGGCTACACCTTC. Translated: CASSLARGVGGYTF.

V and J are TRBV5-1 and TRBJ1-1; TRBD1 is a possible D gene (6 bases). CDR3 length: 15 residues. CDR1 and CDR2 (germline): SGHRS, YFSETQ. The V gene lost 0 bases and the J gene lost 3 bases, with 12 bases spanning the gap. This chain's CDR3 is CASSLDPGEYTEAFF. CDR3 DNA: TGCGCCAGCAGCTTGGATCCAGGGGAGTACACTGAAGCTTTCTTT.

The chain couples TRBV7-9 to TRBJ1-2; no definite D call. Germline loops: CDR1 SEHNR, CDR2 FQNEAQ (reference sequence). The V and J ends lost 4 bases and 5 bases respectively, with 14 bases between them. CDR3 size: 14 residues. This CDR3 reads CASSWTVAEYGYTF. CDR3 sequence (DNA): TGTGCCAGCAGCTGGACGGTTGCAGAATATGGCTACACCTTC. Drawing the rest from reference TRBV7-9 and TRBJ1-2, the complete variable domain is DTGVSQNPRHKITKRGQNVTFRCDPISEHNRLYWYRQTLGQGPEFLTYFQNEAQLEKSRLLSDRFSAERPKGSFSTLEIQRTEQGDSAMYLCASSWTVAEYGYTFGSGTRLTVV.

CDR3 nucleotides: TGTGCCACCAGCACCCTCGGACAGGGAGAGGACCAGCCCCAGCATTTT. Protein product: CATSTLGQGEDQPQHF. The J gene is TRBJ1-5, the V gene TRBV15, with 8 bases lining up with TRBD1. Germline V gene lookup returns CDR1 LNHNV and CDR2 YYDKDF (reference sequence). J was trimmed by 7 bases and V by 4 bases; bases with no gene match: 12. The CDR3 sequence is 16 residues long.

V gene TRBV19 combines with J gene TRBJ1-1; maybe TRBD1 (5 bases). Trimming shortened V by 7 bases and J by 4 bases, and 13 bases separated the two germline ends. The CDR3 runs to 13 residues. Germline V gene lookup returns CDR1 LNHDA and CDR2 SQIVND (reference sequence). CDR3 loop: CASTPGGFTEAFF. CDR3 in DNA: TGTGCCAGTACCCCTGGGGGTTTCACTGAAGCTTTCTTT.